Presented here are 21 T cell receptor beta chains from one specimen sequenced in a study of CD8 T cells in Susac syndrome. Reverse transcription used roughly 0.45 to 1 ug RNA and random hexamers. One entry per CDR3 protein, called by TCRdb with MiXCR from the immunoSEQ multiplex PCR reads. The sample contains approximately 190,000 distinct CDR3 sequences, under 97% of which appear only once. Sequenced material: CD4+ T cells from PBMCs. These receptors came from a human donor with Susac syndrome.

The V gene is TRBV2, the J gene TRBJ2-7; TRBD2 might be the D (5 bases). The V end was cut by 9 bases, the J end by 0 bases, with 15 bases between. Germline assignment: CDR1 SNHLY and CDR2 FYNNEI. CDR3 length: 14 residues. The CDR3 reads CASTSPGSSYEQYF. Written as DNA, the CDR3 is TGTGCCAGTACCTCGCCGGGGAGCTCCTACGAGCAGTACTTC.

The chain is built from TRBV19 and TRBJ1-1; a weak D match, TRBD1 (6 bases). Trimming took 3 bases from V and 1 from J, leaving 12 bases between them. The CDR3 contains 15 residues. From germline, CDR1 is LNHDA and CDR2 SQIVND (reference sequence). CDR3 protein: CASSIGGPQNTEAFF. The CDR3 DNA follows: TGTGCCAGTAGTATCGGGGGGCCACAGAACACTGAAGCTTTCTTT.

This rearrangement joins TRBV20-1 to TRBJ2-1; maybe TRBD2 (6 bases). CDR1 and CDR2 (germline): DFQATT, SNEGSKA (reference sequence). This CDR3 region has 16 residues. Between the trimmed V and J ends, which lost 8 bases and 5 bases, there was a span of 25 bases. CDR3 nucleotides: TGCAGTACCACCTCGTTGGGTGGGGGGATCAACAATGAGCAGTTCTTC. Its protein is CSTTSLGGGINNEQFF.

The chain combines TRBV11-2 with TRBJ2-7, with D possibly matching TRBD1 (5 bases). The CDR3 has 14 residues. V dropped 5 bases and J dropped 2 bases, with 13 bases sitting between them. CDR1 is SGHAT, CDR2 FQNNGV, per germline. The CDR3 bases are TGTGCCAGCAGCGACGTGTGGGGCACCTACGAGCAGTACTTC. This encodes CASSDVWGTYEQYF.

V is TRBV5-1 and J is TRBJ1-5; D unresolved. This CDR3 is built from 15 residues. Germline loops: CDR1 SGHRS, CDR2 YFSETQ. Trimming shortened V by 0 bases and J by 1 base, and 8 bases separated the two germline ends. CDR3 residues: CASSLDPSSNQPQHF. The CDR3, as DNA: TGCGCCAGCAGCTTGGACCCTTCGAGCAATCAGCCCCAGCATTTT.

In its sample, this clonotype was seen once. In DNA form, the CDR3 reads TGTGCCAGCAGCCGGACAGGGGCGAGCCTCTACGAGCAGTACTTC. Translating it yields CASSRTGASLYEQYF. The J gene is TRBJ2-7, the V gene TRBV3-1, with 9 bases that match TRBD1. The germline V gene encodes CDR1 LGHDT and CDR2 YNNKEL (reference sequence). The CDR3 loop spans 15 amino acids. V lost 4 bases, J lost 3 bases, and 7 bases stayed unmatched.

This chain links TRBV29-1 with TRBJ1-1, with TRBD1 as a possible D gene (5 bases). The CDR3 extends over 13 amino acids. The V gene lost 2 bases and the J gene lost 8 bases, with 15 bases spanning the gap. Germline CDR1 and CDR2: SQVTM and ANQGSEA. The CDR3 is CSVELPGTLEAFF. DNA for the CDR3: TGCAGCGTTGAATTACCCGGGACCCTAGAAGCTTTCTTT.

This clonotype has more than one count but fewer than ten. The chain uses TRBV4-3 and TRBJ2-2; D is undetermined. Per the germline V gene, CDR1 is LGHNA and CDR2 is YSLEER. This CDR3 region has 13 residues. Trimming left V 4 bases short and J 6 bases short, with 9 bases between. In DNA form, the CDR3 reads TGCGCCAGCAGCCCCCTATTGGCCGGGGAGCTGTTTTTT. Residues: CASSPLLAGELFF.

CDR3 sequence (DNA): TGCAGCGAGGGGGGTCAGGCGGGTAAAGATACGCAGTATTTT. This translates into CSEGGQAGKDTQYF. This chain connects TRBV29-1 to TRBJ2-3; either TRBD1 or TRBD2 may fit D (6 bases each). The ends were cut back, 7 bases at V and 5 bases at J, with 19 bases in the middle. The CDR3 is 14 amino acids. Germline-derived CDR1 and CDR2 are SQVTM and ANQGSEA.

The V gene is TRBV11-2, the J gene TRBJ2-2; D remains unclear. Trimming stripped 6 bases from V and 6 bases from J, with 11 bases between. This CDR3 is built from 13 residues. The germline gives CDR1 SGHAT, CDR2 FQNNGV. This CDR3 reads CASRDFLAGELFF. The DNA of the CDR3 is TGTGCCAGCAGAGACTTCCTGGCCGGGGAGCTGTTTTTT.

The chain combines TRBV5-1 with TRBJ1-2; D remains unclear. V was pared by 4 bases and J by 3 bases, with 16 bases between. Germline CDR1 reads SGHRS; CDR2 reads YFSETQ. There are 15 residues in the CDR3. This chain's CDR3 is CASSTAGFTYYGYTF. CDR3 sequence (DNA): TGCGCCAGCAGCACTGCGGGGTTTACTTACTATGGCTACACCTTC.

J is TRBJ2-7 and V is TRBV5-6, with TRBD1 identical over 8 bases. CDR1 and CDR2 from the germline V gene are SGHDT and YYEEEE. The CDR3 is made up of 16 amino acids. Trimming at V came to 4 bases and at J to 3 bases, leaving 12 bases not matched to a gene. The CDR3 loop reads CASSPNPDRVYYEQYF. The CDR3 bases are TGTGCCAGCAGCCCAAACCCGGACAGGGTTTACTACGAGCAGTACTTC.

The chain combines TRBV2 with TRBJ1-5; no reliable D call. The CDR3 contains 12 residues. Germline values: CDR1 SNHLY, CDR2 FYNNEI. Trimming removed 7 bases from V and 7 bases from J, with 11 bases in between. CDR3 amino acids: CASKRESQPQHF. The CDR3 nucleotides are TGTGCCAGCAAGAGGGAGTCCCAGCCCCAGCATTTT.

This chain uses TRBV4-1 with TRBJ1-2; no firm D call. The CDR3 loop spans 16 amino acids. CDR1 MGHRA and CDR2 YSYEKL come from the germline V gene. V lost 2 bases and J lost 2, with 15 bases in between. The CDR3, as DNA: TGCGCCAGCAGCCAACAAATTCCGGGAGCGAACTATGGCTACACCTTC. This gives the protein CASSQQIPGANYGYTF.

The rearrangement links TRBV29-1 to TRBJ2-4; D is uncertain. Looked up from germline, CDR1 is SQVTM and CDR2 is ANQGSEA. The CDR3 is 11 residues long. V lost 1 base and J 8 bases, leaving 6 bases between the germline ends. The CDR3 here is CSVEVLDIQYF. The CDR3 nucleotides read TGCAGCGTTGAAGTGCTCGACATTCAGTACTTC. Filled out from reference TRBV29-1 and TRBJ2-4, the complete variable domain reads SAVISQKPSRDICQRGTSLTIQCQVDSQVTMMFWYRQQPGQSLTLIATANQGSEATYESGFVIDKFPISRPNLTFSTLTVSNMSPEDSSIYLCSVEVLDIQYFGAGTRLSVL.

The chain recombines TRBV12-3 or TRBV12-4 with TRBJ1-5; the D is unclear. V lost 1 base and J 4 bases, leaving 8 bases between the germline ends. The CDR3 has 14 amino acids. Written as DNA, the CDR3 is TGTGCCAGCAGTTTAGAACGTGGGAATCAGCCCCAGCATTTT. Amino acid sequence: CASSLERGNQPQHF.

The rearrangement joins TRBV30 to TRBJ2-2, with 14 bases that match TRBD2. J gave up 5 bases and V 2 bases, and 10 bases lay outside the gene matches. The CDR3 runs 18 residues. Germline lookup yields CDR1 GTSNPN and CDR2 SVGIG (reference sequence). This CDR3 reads CAWSPRLAGGPWTGELFF. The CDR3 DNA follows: TGTGCCTGGAGTCCTAGACTAGCGGGGGGGCCTTGGACCGGGGAGCTGTTTTTT.

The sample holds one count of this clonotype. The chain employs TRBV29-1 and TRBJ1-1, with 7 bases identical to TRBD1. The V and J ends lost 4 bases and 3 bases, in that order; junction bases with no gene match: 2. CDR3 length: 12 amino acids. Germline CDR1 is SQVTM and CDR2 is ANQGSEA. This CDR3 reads CSVGTGDTEAFF. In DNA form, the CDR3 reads TGCAGCGTTGGTACAGGGGACACTGAAGCTTTCTTT. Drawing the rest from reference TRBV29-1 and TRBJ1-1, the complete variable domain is SAVISQKPSRDICQRGTSLTIQCQVDSQVTMMFWYRQQPGQSLTLIATANQGSEATYESGFVIDKFPISRPNLTFSTLTVSNMSPEDSSIYLCSVGTGDTEAFFGQGTRLTVV.

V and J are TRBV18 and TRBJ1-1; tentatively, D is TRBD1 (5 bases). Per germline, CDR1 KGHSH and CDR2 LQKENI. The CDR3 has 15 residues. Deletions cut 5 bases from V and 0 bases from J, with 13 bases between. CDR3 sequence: CASSSDTGLNTEAFF. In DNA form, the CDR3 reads TGTGCCAGCTCATCGGACACAGGATTGAACACTGAAGCTTTCTTT.

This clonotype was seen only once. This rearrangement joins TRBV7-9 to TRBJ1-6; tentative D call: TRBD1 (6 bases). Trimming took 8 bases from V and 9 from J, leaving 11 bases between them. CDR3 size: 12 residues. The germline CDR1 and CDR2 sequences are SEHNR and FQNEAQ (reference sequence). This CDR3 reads CASGDTPSPLHF. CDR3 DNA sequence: TGTGCCAGCGGGGACACCCCTTCACCCCTCCACTTT.

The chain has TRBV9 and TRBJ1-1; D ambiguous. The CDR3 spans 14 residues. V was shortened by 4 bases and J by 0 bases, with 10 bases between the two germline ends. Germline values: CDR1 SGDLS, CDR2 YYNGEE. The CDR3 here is CASSPSALNTEAFF. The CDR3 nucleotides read TGTGCCAGCAGCCCCTCAGCCCTGAACACTGAAGCTTTCTTT. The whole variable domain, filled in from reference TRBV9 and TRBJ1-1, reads DSGVTQTPKHLITATGQRVTLRCSPRSGDLSVYWYQQSLDQGLQFLIQYYNGEERAKGNILERFSAQQFPDLHSELNLSSLELGDSALYFCASSPSALNTEAFFGQGTRLTVV.